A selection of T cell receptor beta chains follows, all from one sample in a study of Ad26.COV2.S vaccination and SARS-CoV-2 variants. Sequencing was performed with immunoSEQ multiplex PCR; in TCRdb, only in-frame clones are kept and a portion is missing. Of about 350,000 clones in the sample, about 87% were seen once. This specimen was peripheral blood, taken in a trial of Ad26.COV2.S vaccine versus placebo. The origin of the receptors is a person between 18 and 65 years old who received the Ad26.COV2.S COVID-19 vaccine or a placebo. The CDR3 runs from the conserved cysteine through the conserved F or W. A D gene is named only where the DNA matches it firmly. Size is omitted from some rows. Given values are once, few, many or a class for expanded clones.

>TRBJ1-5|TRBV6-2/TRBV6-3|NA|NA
CASSYSVSGQPQHF
TGTGCCAGCAGTTATTCGGTTTCCGGCCAGCCCCAGCATTTT
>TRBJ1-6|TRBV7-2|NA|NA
CASSLMIGAGRGNSPLHF
TGTGCCAGCAGCTTAATGATTGGGGCAGGCCGGGGGAATTCACCCCTCCACTTT
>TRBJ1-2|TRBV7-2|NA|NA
CASSSPPGGVDYGYTF
TGTGCCAGCAGCTCTCCCCCTGGGGGAGTTGACTATGGCTACACCTTC
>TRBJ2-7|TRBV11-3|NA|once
CASSLDSGQPYEQYF
TGTGCCAGCAGCTTAGATTCAGGGCAGCCCTACGAGCAGTACTTC
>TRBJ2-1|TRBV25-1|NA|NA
CASSEGGYNEQFF
TGTGCCAGCAGTGAAGGCGGGTACAATGAGCAGTTCTTC
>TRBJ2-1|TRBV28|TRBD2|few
CASSTRLAGGFDEQFF
TGTGCCAGCAGCACCCGACTAGCGGGAGGGTTCGATGAGCAGTTCTTC
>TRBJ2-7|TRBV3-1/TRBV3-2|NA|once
CASRQLGEQYF
TGTGCCAGCCGGCAATTAGGGGAGCAGTACTTC
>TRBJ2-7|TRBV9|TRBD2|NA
CASSVAGGQGYYEQYF
TGTGCCAGCAGCGTAGCGGGGGGGCAGGGATACTACGAGCAGTACTTC
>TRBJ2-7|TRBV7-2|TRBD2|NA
CASSLERTRFHEQYF
TGTGCCAGCAGCTTAGAAAGGACTAGATTCCACGAGCAGTACTTC
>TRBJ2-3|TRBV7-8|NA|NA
CASSTYTTTDTQYF
TGTGCCAGCAGCACATACACCACCACAGATACGCAGTATTTT
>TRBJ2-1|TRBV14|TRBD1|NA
CASSRGDRDYNEQFF
TGTGCCAGCAGTCGTGGGGACAGGGATTACAATGAGCAGTTCTTC
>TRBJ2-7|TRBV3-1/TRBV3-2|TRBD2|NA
CASSEAYLAGGLTHEQYF
TGTGCCAGCAGCGAAGCCTATCTAGCGGGAGGGTTAACCCACGAGCAGTACTTC
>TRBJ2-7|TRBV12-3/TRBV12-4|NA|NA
CASSSHSEQYF
TGTGCCAGCAGTTCCCACAGCGAGCAGTACTTC
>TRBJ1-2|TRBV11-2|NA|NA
CASSLRAEGYTF
TGTGCCAGCAGCTTACGTGCTGAGGGCTACACCTTC
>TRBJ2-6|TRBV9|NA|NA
CASSVVGAASGANVLTF
TGTGCCAGCAGCGTAGTCGGGGCAGCCTCTGGGGCCAACGTCCTGACTTTC
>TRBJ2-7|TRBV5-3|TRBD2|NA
CARSFGTSETYEQYF
TGTGCCAGAAGCTTCGGGACTAGCGAAACCTACGAGCAGTACTTC